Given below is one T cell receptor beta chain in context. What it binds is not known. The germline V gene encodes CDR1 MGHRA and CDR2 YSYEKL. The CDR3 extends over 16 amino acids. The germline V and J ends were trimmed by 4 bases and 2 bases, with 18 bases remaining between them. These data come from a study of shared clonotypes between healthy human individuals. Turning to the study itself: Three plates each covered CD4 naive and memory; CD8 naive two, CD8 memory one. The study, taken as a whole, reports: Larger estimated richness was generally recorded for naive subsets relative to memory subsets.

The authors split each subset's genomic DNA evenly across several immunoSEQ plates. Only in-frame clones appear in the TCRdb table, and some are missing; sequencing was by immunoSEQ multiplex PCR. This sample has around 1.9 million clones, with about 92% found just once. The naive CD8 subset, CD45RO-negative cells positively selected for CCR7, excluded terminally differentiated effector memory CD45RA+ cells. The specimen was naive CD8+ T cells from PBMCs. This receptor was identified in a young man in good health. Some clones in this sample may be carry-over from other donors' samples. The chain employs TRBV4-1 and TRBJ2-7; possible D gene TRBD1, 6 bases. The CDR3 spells CASSPIHDRNTYEQYF. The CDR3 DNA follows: TGCGCCAGCAGCCCCATACACGACAGGAATACCTACGAGCAGTACTTC.